This T cell receptor beta chain was captured in a study of shared clonotypes between healthy human individuals. This CDR3 is built from 15 residues. V was clipped by 4 bases and J by 3 bases; unmatched bases: 7. CDR1 and CDR2 (germline): SGHTA, FQGNSA. Here immunoSEQ multiplex PCR was the method, and the copy in TCRdb shows in-frame clones only, minus some. Here the sample spans under 750,000 clones, over 55% being singletons. This chain links TRBV7-2 with TRBJ2-3; 7 nucleotides match TRBD2. Sequenced input: memory CD4+ T cells sorted from blood. Described subset: CD45RA-negative fraction. The receptor was isolated from a woman aged 25 to 39 in good health. CDR3 sequence: CASSSMGSGTDTQYF. CDR3 nucleotides: TGTGCCAGCAGCTCCATGGGTAGCGGGACAGATACGCAGTATTTT.